The clone carrying this T cell receptor delta chain was seen more than once but under ten times. The antigen is not known. TCRdb's entry gives the protein of a much larger clone, which mismatches this DNA's translation at residue 10, likely from a read error; the protein reported here is translated from the DNA. The data derive from a study of γδ T cells in repeated Plasmodium falciparum infection. Whole-study results and caveats: Waves of new clonotype selection appeared after repeated controlled infections in Vdelta2-negative, largely Vdelta1+, gammadelta T cells.

Deletions cut 1 base from V and 3 bases from J, with 15 bases between. The CDR3 consists of 16 residues. Looked up from germline, CDR1 is TSWWSYY and CDR2 is QGS. Vgamma9/Vdelta2+ and Vdelta2-negative gammadelta T cells were flow-sorted from PBMC for bulk sequencing. TCRdb applied CATT to the multiplex PCR reads for clone calling. The sample lists around 82,000 delta-chain clones, 1.4% occurring once. The material sequenced was gamma-delta T cells from blood. The receptor was derived from a pool of human donors (malaria-infected and uninfected, not separated). The V and J genes are TRDV1 and TRDJ1; D unclear. No J gene is reported in TCRdb; it was inferred here by comparing the DNA with germline. The DNA for the CDR3 is TGTGCTCTTGGGGAACCCCGGATCCGTGTGCCCGATAAACTCATCTTT. Translation: CALGEPRIRVPDKLIF.